The clone carrying this TCR beta chain was detected a few times. This entry belongs to a study of blood T cells in healthy people across ages. Study summary: Template switching recovered approximately one barcoded beta molecule for every two T cells.

Primers used in a second PCR of roughly 7 to 11 cycles were a sample-barcoded 5' primer and a J-beta primer mix. TCRdb recomputed calls from the 5' RACE reads with MiXCR, one row per CDR3 protein. This sample carries hundreds of thousands of distinct CDR3 sequences, 55% to 65% of them seen once, and the ten largest clones take approximately 30%. Total RNA, at least 6 micrograms per sample, came from PBMCs. V shed 2 bases, J shed 1 base, and the junction held 5 bases outside the gene matches. The CDR3 runs to 15 residues. Germline CDR1 and CDR2: MNHNY and SVGAGI (reference sequence). Sequencing was performed on blood. The receptor comes from a man in his thirties or forties in good health. V and J are TRBV6-6 and TRBJ2-7; the match to TRBD1 covers 7 bases. The CDR3 here is CASSYDRATSYEQYF. The CDR3 DNA reads as TGTGCCAGCAGTTACGACAGGGCCACTTCCTACGAGCAGTACTTC.